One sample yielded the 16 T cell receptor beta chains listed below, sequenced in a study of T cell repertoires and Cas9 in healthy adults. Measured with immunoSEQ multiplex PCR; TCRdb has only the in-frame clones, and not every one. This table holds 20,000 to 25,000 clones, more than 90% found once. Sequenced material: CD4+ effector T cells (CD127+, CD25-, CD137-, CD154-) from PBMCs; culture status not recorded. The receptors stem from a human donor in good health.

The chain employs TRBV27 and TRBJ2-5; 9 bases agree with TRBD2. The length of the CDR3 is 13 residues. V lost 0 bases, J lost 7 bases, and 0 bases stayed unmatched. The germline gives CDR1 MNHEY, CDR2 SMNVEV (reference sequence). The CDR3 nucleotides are TGTGCCAGCAGTTTATCGACTAGCGGGACCCAGTACTTC. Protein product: CASSLSTSGTQYF.

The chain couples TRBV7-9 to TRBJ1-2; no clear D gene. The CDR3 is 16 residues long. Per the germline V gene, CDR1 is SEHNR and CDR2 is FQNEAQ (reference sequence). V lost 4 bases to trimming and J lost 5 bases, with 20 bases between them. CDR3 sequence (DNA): TGTGCCAGCAGCTCTTCGCCGAGTGCCGCGGCTTATGGCTACACCTTC. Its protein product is CASSSSPSAAAYGYTF. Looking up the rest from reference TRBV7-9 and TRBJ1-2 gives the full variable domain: DTGVSQNPRHKITKRGQNVTFRCDPISEHNRLYWYRQTLGQGPEFLTYFQNEAQLEKSRLLSDRFSAERPKGSFSTLEIQRTEQGDSAMYLCASSSSPSAAAYGYTFGSGTRLTVV.

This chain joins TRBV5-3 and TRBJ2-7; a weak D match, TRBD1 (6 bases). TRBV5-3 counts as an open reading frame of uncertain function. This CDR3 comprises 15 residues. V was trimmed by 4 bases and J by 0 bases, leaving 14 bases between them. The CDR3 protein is CARSEEGVPSYEQYF. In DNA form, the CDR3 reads TGTGCCAGAAGCGAAGAGGGGGTGCCCTCCTACGAGCAGTACTTC.

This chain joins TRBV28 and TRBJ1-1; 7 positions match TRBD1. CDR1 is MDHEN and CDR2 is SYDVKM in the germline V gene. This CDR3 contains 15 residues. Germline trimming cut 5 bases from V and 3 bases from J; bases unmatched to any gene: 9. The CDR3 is CASSPPTGMHTEAFF. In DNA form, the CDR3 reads TGTGCCAGCAGTCCGCCGACAGGGATGCACACTGAAGCTTTCTTT.

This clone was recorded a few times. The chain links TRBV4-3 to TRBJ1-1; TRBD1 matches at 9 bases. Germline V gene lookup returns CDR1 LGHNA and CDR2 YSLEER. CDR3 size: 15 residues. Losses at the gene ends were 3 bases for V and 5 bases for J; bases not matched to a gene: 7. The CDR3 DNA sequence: TGCGCCAGCAGCCAGGCCTACAGGGGGCGGACTGAAGCTTTCTTT. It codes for CASSQAYRGRTEAFF.

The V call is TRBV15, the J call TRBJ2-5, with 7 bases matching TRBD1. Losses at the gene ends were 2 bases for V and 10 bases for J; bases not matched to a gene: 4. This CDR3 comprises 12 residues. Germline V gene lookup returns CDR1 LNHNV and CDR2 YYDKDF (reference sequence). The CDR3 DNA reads TGTGCCACCAGCAGATACCAGGGGGACCAGTACTTC. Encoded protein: CATSRYQGDQYF.

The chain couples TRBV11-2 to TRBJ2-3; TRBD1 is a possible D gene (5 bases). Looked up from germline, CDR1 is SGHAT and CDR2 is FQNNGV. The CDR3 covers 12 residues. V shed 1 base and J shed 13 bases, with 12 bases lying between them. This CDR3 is CASSLARAGKYF. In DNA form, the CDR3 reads TGTGCCAGCAGCTTAGCCCGGGCAGGGAAGTATTTT.

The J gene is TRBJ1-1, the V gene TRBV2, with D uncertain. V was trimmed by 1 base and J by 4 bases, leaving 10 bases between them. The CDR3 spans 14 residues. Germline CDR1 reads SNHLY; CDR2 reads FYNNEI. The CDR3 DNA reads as TGTGCCAGCAGTGAAGGCCAGTCGCTCACTGAAGCTTTCTTT. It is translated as CASSEGQSLTEAFF.

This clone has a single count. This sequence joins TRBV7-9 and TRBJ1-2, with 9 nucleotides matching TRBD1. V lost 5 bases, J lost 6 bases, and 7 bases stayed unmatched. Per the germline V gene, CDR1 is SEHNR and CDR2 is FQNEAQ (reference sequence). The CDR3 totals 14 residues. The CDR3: CASSRSQGADGYTF. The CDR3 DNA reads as TGTGCCAGCAGCCGATCACAGGGGGCGGATGGCTACACCTTC.

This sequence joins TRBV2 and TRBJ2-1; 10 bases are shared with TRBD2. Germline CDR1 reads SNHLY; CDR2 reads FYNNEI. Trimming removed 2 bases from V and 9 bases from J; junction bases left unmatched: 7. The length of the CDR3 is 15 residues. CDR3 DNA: TGTGCCAGCAGTGAAACAGCGGGGGGGCCGTTTGAGCAGTTCTTC. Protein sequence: CASSETAGGPFEQFF.

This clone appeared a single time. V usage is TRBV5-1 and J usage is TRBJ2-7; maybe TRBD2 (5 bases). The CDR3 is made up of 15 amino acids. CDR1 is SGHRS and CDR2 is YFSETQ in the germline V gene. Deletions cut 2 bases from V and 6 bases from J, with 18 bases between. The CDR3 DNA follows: TGCGCCAGCAGCTTAACGAACACCCGGGCGGGCGAGCAGTACTTC. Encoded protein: CASSLTNTRAGEQYF.

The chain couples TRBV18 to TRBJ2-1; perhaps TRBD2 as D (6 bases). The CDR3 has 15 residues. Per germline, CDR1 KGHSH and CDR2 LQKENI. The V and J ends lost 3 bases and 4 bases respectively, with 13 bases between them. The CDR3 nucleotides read TGTGCCAGCTCACCCGGGGGAGCAGGGTACAATGAGCAGTTCTTC. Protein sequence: CASSPGGAGYNEQFF.

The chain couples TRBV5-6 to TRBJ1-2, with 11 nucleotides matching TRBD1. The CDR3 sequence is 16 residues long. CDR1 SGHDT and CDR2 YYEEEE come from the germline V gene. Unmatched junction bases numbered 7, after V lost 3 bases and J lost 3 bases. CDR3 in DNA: TGTGCCAGCAGCTCCTGGACAGGGGGCTTTGACTATGGCTACACCTTC. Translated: CASSSWTGGFDYGYTF.

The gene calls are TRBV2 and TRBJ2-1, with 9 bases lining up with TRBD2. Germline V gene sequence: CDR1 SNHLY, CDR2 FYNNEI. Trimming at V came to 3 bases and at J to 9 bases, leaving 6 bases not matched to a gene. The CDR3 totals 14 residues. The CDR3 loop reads CASSERGGLSEQFF. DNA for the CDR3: TGTGCCAGCAGTGAGCGGGGGGGGCTGAGTGAGCAGTTCTTC.

CDR3 region: CAWTGLGPYNSPLHF. DNA of the CDR3: TGTGCCTGGACCGGGCTGGGACCCTATAATTCACCCCTCCACTTT. V usage is TRBV30 and J usage is TRBJ1-6; possibly TRBD1 for D (5 bases). Trimming cost V 4 bases and J 2 bases, with 12 bases left between them. This CDR3 has 15 amino acids. Germline CDR1 GTSNPN, CDR2 SVGIG (reference sequence).

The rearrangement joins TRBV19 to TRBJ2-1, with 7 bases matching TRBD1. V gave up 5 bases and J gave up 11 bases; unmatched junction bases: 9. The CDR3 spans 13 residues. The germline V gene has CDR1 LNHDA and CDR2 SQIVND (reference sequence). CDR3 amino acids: CASSGSGTEKQFF. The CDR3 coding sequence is TGTGCCAGTAGTGGATCCGGGACAGAGAAGCAGTTCTTC. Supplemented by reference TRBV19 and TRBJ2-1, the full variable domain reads DGGITQSPKYLFRKEGQNVTLSCEQNLNHDAMYWYRQDPGQGLRLIYYSQIVNDFQKGDIAEGYSVSREKKESFPLTVTSAQKNPTAFYLCASSGSGTEKQFFGPGTRLTVL.